Shown below are 10 T cell receptor beta chains from a single sample sequenced in a study of T cells in Graves' hyperthyroidism and ophthalmopathy. RNA transcripts gave rise to amplified TCR beta CDR3 regions. TCR CDR3 regions were first amplified by RT-PCR with HTBI primers. TCRdb re-analysed the multiplex PCR reads in MiXCR, keeping a single row per CDR3 protein. The repertoire includes about 640,000 distinct CDR3 sequences, around 20% of them detected once, and 30% to 40% sits in the top ten. The sequencing sample was made of blood. All receptors come from a man younger than 40 with Graves' ophthalmopathy.

The genes are TRBV11-2 and TRBJ1-1; D is perhaps TRBD1 (5 bases). The length of the CDR3 is 13 residues. Germline values: CDR1 SGHAT, CDR2 FQNNGV. V gave up 5 bases and J gave up 7 bases, with 14 bases separating them. The CDR3 is CASSPTGGGEAFF. The CDR3, as DNA: TGTGCCAGCAGCCCAACGGGGGGGGGTGAAGCTTTCTTT.

This clonotype was counted a few times. This chain connects TRBV14 to TRBJ2-7, with 10 bases aligning to TRBD2. Trimming removed 4 bases from V and 0 bases from J; junction bases left unmatched: 6. The CDR3 sequence is 16 residues long. The germline CDR1 and CDR2 sequences are SGHDN and FVKESK. The CDR3 loop is CASSPSGSIPSYEQYF. Here the CDR3 DNA reads TGTGCCAGCAGCCCTAGCGGGAGCATCCCCTCCTACGAGCAGTACTTC.

This clonotype was seen at least ten times. The chain employs TRBV6-1 and TRBJ1-1, with D hard to call. From germline, CDR1 is MNHNS and CDR2 SASEGT. With 7 bases removed from V and 4 bases from J, the gap between germline ends came to 19 bases. The CDR3 extends over 15 amino acids. The CDR3 region is CASMGSGIRGTEAFF. CDR3 nucleotide sequence: TGTGCCAGCATGGGGTCGGGGATAAGAGGCACTGAAGCTTTCTTT.

This chain's CDR3 is CACPLDRDRAGANVLTF. In DNA, the CDR3 is TGTGCCTGCCCCCTCGACAGGGATCGGGCTGGGGCCAACGTCCTGACTTTC. This chain joins TRBV30 and TRBJ2-6; TRBD1 agrees at 7 bases. The trim removed 6 bases at V and 2 bases at J, leaving 13 bases unmatched. Germline V gene data show CDR1 as GTSNPN and CDR2 as SVGIG (reference sequence). The CDR3 totals 17 residues. The entire variable domain, with the rest obtained from reference TRBV30 and TRBJ2-6, is as follows: SQTIHQWPATLVQPVGSPLSLECTVEGTSNPNLYWYRQAAGRGLQLLFYSVGIGQISSEVPQNLSASRPQDRQFILSSKKLLLSDSGFYLCACPLDRDRAGANVLTFGAGSRLTVL.

The chain has TRBV18 and TRBJ2-1, with a weak D call TRBD2 (7 bases). This CDR3 is built from 13 residues. The V end was cut by 3 bases, the J end by 8 bases, with 11 bases between. Germline CDR1 KGHSH, CDR2 LQKENI. CDR3 loop: CASSPTGGDEQFF. CDR3 bases: TGTGCCAGCTCACCTACGGGGGGCGATGAGCAGTTCTTC.

Many counts were recorded for this clonotype. The rearrangement joins TRBV12-3 or TRBV12-4 to TRBJ2-7, with 9 bases fitting TRBD2. Trimming cost V 5 bases and J 3 bases; bases outside gene matches: 5. This CDR3 spans 14 amino acids. The CDR3 is CASSQSAGGYEQYF. DNA of the CDR3: TGTGCCAGCAGTCAATCAGCGGGGGGCTACGAGCAGTACTTC.

The gene calls are TRBV30 and TRBJ1-3; D may be TRBD1 (6 bases). Germline V lookup: CDR1 GTSNPN, CDR2 SVGIG (reference sequence). The CDR3 totals 15 residues. V lost 1 base, J lost 4 bases, and 14 bases lay in between. This CDR3 reads CAWSGRPGAGNTIYF. CDR3 coding DNA: TGTGCCTGGAGTGGGCGACCAGGGGCAGGAAACACCATATATTTT.

CDR3 coding DNA: TGTGCCTGGAGTGAAGTGGTCGGGGAGCTGTTTTTT. The encoded protein is CAWSEVVGELFF. This sequence joins TRBV30 and TRBJ2-2; no clear D gene. The CDR3 sequence is 12 residues long. V lost 1 base and J lost 7, with 7 bases in between. The germline V gene encodes CDR1 GTSNPN and CDR2 SVGIG (reference sequence).

The V and J genes are TRBV27 and TRBJ2-2; 9 bases line up with TRBD2. Losses at the gene ends were 5 bases for V and 1 base for J; bases not matched to a gene: 5. This CDR3 contains 16 residues. Germline values: CDR1 MNHEY, CDR2 SMNVEV (reference sequence). This CDR3 reads CASSPRLAVNTGELFF. The CDR3 DNA is TGTGCCAGCAGTCCAAGACTAGCGGTGAACACCGGGGAGCTGTTTTTT.

This clonotype showed up many times. Here the CDR3 DNA reads TGTGCCAGCAGTTTAGGGGCCACTAGCAATCAGCCCCAGCATTTT. Its protein product is CASSLGATSNQPQHF. The chain couples TRBV28 to TRBJ1-5; perhaps TRBD1 as D (5 bases). The CDR3 covers 15 residues. Trimming removed 2 bases at V and 0 bases at J, with 8 bases between. Germline values: CDR1 MDHEN, CDR2 SYDVKM.